This T cell receptor beta chain was identified during a study of identical twins. The length of the CDR3 is 15 residues. CDR1 is SGHRS and CDR2 is YFSETQ in the germline V gene. Deletions cut 0 bases from V and 7 bases from J, with 14 bases between. Study-wide points: Fewer insertions marked abundant cord blood beta clonotypes; young adult naive trended weakly, memory not at all. The models systematically underestimated how much out-of-frame TCR alpha was shared in monozygotic twins.

This clonotype has just a few counts. Its antigen is undetermined. A universal primer site was created by template switching, with the cDNA bearing unique molecular identifiers. MiXCR, run by TCRdb on the 5' RACE reads, gives a single entry per CDR3 protein. The sample comprises 500,000 or so distinct CDR3 sequences, approximately 15% of which are singletons, and 0.4% to 0.55% rests with the top ten. The data were also submitted as part of a second study, on yellow fever vaccine responses in identical twins.

This receptor was identified in a woman between 18 and 29 years old in good health. The chain combines TRBV5-1 with TRBJ2-1; perhaps D is TRBD1 or TRBD2 (6 bases each). The sequenced sample consisted of CD4+ T cells sorted from blood. The CDR3 protein is CASSLEGGTWNEQFF. The CDR3 DNA follows: TGCGCCAGCAGCTTGGAGGGGGGAACTTGGAATGAGCAGTTCTTC.